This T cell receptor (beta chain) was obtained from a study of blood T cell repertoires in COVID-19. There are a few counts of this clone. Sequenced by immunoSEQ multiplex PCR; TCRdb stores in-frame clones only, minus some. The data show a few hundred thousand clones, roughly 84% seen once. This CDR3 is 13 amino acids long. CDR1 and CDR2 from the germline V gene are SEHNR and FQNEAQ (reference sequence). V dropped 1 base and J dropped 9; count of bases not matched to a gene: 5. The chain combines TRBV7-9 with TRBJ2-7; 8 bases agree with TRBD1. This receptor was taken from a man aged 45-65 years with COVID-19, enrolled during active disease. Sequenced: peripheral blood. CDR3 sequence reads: CASSLGDRKPQYF. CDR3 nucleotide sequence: TGTGCCAGCAGCTTAGGGGACAGGAAACCGCAGTACTTC.